This entry lists 20 T cell receptor beta chains sequenced from one sample in a study of shared clonotypes between healthy human individuals. TCRdb's table, derived via immunoSEQ multiplex PCR, lists solely in-frame clones and lacks some. This sample has a few million clones; 80% to 95% occur once, and the top ten carry 0.37%. The sequencing input was naive CD4+ T cells from PBMCs. As to subset: CD45RA+ positively selected. These receptors were taken from a man younger than 35 in good health. Some clones in this sample may be carry-over from other donors' samples.

The chain links TRBV5-1 to TRBJ2-5, with 10 bases matching TRBD2. CDR3 length: 15 amino acids. Germline values: CDR1 SGHRS, CDR2 YFSETQ. The V and J ends lost 2 bases and 2 bases, in that order; junction bases with no gene match: 3. CDR3 sequence (DNA): TGCGCCAGCAGCTTACAGCGGGAGGGACAAGAGACCCAGTACTTC. This codes for CASSLQREGQETQYF.

The chain couples TRBV7-9 to TRBJ1-2; no clear D gene. This CDR3 has 15 amino acids. Germline CDR1 and CDR2: SEHNR and FQNEAQ (reference sequence). V was trimmed by 2 bases and J by 3 bases, leaving 13 bases between them. The CDR3 protein is CASSLTGGGYYGYTF. In DNA, the CDR3 is TGTGCCAGCAGCTTAACGGGAGGCGGGTACTATGGCTACACCTTC.

On this clone itself: The same CDR3 arises from other DNA sequences in this sample as well. This chain links TRBV6-6 with TRBJ1-1; D might be TRBD1 (6 bases). Germline V gene data show CDR1 as MNHNY and CDR2 as SVGAGI (reference sequence). The CDR3 spans 13 residues. Trimming stripped 9 bases from V and 0 bases from J, with 11 bases between. The CDR3 protein is CASRGQMNTEAFF. The DNA of the CDR3 is TGTGCCAGTCGGGGACAAATGAACACTGAAGCTTTCTTT.

This chain connects TRBV27 to TRBJ1-2; D possibly corresponds to TRBD1 (6 bases). The V gene lost 5 bases and the J gene lost 1 base, with 20 bases spanning the gap. CDR1 is MNHEY, CDR2 SMNVEV, per germline (reference sequence). The CDR3 totals 17 residues. CDR3 protein: CASSEARGYSLNYGYTF. In nucleotides, the CDR3 is TGTGCCAGCAGTGAGGCGAGGGGGTATTCTCTTAACTATGGCTACACCTTC.

V and J are TRBV19 and TRBJ1-5; no reliable D call. Germline values: CDR1 LNHDA, CDR2 SQIVND (reference sequence). The V gene lost 7 bases and the J gene lost 11 bases, with 21 bases spanning the gap. CDR3 length: 14 amino acids. CDR3: CASKKRARPGAQHF. CDR3 nucleotide sequence: TGTGCCAGTAAAAAGAGGGCGCGGCCGGGAGCCCAGCATTTT.

This chain joins TRBV9 and TRBJ1-5; no reliable D call. V dropped 8 bases and J dropped 7 bases, with 4 bases sitting between them. There are 9 residues in the CDR3. Germline loops: CDR1 SGDLS, CDR2 YYNGEE. CDR3 amino acids: CARGQPQHF. In DNA, the CDR3 is TGTGCCAGGGGGCAGCCCCAGCATTTT. The full variable domain, completed using reference TRBV9 and TRBJ1-5, is DSGVTQTPKHLITATGQRVTLRCSPRSGDLSVYWYQQSLDQGLQFLIQYYNGEERAKGNILERFSAQQFPDLHSELNLSSLELGDSALYFCARGQPQHFGDGTRLSIL.

This clone has just one count. V usage is TRBV4-3 and J usage is TRBJ2-1, with 9 positions matching TRBD2. Germline CDR1 and CDR2: LGHNA and YSLEER. J gave up 3 bases and V 3 bases, and 3 bases lay outside the gene matches. CDR3 length: 15 residues. In DNA, the CDR3 is TGCGCCAGCAGCCACCGACTAGCGGACTACAATGAGCAGTTCTTC. Translated: CASSHRLADYNEQFF.

The V and J genes are TRBV10-3 and TRBJ2-2; 8 nucleotides agree with TRBD2. The CDR3 is 16 amino acids. The V gene end was trimmed by 1 base and the J gene end by 6 bases; junction bases not matched to a gene: 7. Germline values: CDR1 ENHRY, CDR2 SYGVKD. The CDR3: CAISEWGGRTSGELFF. CDR3 nucleotide sequence: TGTGCCATCAGTGAGTGGGGCGGGAGGACGTCCGGGGAGCTGTTTTTT.

The rearrangement joins TRBV15 to TRBJ2-5; D is possibly TRBD2 (5 bases). The DNA end favors TRBJ2-7, so the J call may be wrong. Germline V gives CDR1 LNHNV, CDR2 YYDKDF (reference sequence). The CDR3 has 14 residues. CDR3 amino acids: CATSRELGVSEQYF. The CDR3 region has the DNA TGTGCCACCAGCAGAGAGTTGGGAGTTAGCGAGCAGTACTTC.

This chain connects TRBV5-1 to TRBJ1-1, with D uncertain. The germline V gene has CDR1 SGHRS and CDR2 YFSETQ. CDR3 length equals 14 residues. Trimming took off 4 bases at V and 0 bases at J, with 10 bases between the two ends. CDR3 nucleotides: TGCGCCAGCAGCATCCTCGGGGTGAACACTGAAGCTTTCTTT. The encoded protein is CASSILGVNTEAFF.

The genes are TRBV9 and TRBJ2-7; possibly TRBD2 for D (5 bases). V gave up 4 bases and J gave up 5 bases, with 16 bases separating them. Germline V lookup: CDR1 SGDLS, CDR2 YYNGEE. This CDR3 comprises 14 residues. CDR3 sequence reads: CASSPSGERNEQYF. CDR3 nucleotides: TGTGCCAGCAGCCCCTCCGGGGAGCGCAACGAGCAGTACTTC.

This sequence joins TRBV5-1 and TRBJ1-3, with 8 bases lining up with TRBD1. The junction had 2 bases not matched to a gene; V was cut back by 4 bases and J by 2 bases. Looked up from germline, CDR1 is SGHRS and CDR2 is YFSETQ. The CDR3 loop spans 14 amino acids. The CDR3 spells CASSQQGAGNTIYF. CDR3 nucleotides: TGCGCCAGCAGCCAACAGGGGGCTGGAAACACCATATATTTT.

This rearrangement joins TRBV27 to TRBJ2-2; 10 positions agree with TRBD2. Germline CDR1 and CDR2: MNHEY and SMNVEV (reference sequence). With 2 bases clipped from V and 1 base from J, the junction kept 1 base outside the gene matches. The CDR3 is made up of 16 amino acids. This CDR3 reads CASSLIAGGNTGELFF. The DNA of the CDR3 is TGTGCCAGCAGTTTAATAGCGGGAGGGAACACCGGGGAGCTGTTTTTT.

The chain has TRBV9 and TRBJ2-3; 12 nucleotides line up with TRBD2. The J segment lost 0 bases and the V segment lost 0 bases, leaving 8 bases of the junction unmatched. The CDR3 is made up of 19 amino acids. Germline V gene lookup returns CDR1 SGDLS and CDR2 YYNGEE. CDR3 bases: TGTGCCAGCAGCGTAGAGTCCCGGACTAGCGGGATCAGCACAGATACGCAGTATTTT. Its translation is CASSVESRTSGISTDTQYF.

The genes are TRBV10-1 and TRBJ2-7, with 7 bases fitting TRBD2. Germline CDR1 reads WNHNN; CDR2 reads SYGVQD (reference sequence). The CDR3 is 15 residues long. V shed 6 bases and J 0 bases; nucleotides not matched to a gene: 8. CDR3 bases: TGCGCCAGCAGCACCCCTAGCGGCAGCTCCTACGAGCAGTACTTC. Amino acid sequence: CASSTPSGSSYEQYF.

About this clone itself: This same CDR3 is encoded by further DNA sequences in the sample. The rearrangement joins TRBV25-1 to TRBJ1-1; 7 nucleotides line up with TRBD1. Trimming at V came to 3 bases and at J to 1 base, leaving 5 bases not matched to a gene. The CDR3 is 15 amino acids. Germline CDR1 is MGHDK and CDR2 is SYGVNS. The CDR3 region has the DNA TGTGCCAGCAGTGAGCCTAGACAGGGGAACACTGAAGCTTTCTTT. Residues: CASSEPRQGNTEAFF.

This chain links TRBV14 with TRBJ2-7; TRBD1 is a possible D gene (5 bases). The V and J ends lost 0 bases and 3 bases respectively, with 12 bases between them. Germline loops: CDR1 SGHDN, CDR2 FVKESK. This CDR3 spans 15 amino acids. CDR3 sequence reads: CASSQDRVVRYEQYF. Here the CDR3 DNA reads TGTGCCAGCAGCCAAGACAGGGTTGTTCGCTACGAGCAGTACTTC.

About this clone: The same CDR3 arises from other DNA sequences in this sample as well. CDR3 coding DNA: TGCGCCAGCAGCTTGGAGGGGCGGGAGACCCAGTACTTC. Amino acids: CASSLEGRETQYF. The chain has TRBV5-1 and TRBJ2-5; tentatively, D is TRBD1 (5 bases). The length of the CDR3 is 13 residues. Trimming removed 0 bases at V and 5 bases at J, with 8 bases between. Germline CDR1 reads SGHRS; CDR2 reads YFSETQ.

V and J are TRBV5-4 and TRBJ2-5; D is uncertain. The germline gives CDR1 SGHNT, CDR2 YYREEE (reference sequence). V was pared by 0 bases and J by 0 bases, with 9 bases between. This CDR3 spans 15 amino acids. CDR3 DNA sequence: TGTGCCAGCAGCTTGGGACGCGGTTACCAAGAGACCCAGTACTTC. Translation gives CASSLGRGYQETQYF.

This sequence joins TRBV5-4 and TRBJ2-2, with a possible D match to TRBD1 (6 bases). The CDR3 loop spans 16 amino acids. The germline V gene encodes CDR1 SGHNT and CDR2 YYREEE (reference sequence). V dropped 2 bases and J dropped 5 bases, with 16 bases sitting between them. CDR3 in amino acids: CASSLGQQGSTGELFF. CDR3 sequence (DNA): TGTGCCAGCAGCTTAGGGCAACAGGGATCGACCGGGGAGCTGTTTTTT.